Presented here are 19 T cell receptor beta chains from one specimen sequenced in a study of CD4 T cells in relation to SARS-CoV-2 and coronaviruses. Unexposed donor CD4+ T cells date from 2011-2018, before the COVID-19 pandemic. After ten to eleven days of culture, CD4+ T cells were isolated. These receptors have no identified antigens. Some clones are missing from TCRdb's copy, which holds only in-frame ones; the method was immunoSEQ multiplex PCR. The sample yields 15,000 to 25,000 clones, about 80% seen once. The sequenced sample consisted of CD4+ T cells from PBMCs, cultured in vitro. The receptors come from a human donor in good health.

The chain links TRBV7-9 to TRBJ2-7; TRBD2 matches at 14 bases. Trimming removed 5 bases from V and 3 bases from J; junction bases left unmatched: 6. CDR3 length equals 16 residues. CDR1 is SEHNR and CDR2 is FQNEAQ in the germline V gene (reference sequence). The chain's CDR3 is CASSPGTSGGSYEQYF. CDR3 DNA sequence: TGTGCCAGCAGCCCTGGGACTAGCGGGGGTAGCTACGAGCAGTACTTC.

This clone was seen a few times. The chain uses TRBV19 and TRBJ1-2; TRBD1 matches 7 bases. V lost 5 bases to trimming and J lost 3 bases; unmatched junction nucleotides: 6. Per the germline V gene, CDR1 is LNHDA and CDR2 is SQIVND (reference sequence). This CDR3 comprises 14 residues. The CDR3 DNA reads as TGTGCCAGTAGTGTCCGACAGGGCTACTATGGCTACACCTTC. Translated: CASSVRQGYYGYTF. Combining the CDR3 with reference TRBV19 and TRBJ1-2 gives the whole variable domain DGGITQSPKYLFRKEGQNVTLSCEQNLNHDAMYWYRQDPGQGLRLIYYSQIVNDFQKGDIAEGYSVSREKKESFPLTVTSAQKNPTAFYLCASSVRQGYYGYTFGSGTRLTVV.

The chain links TRBV6-5 to TRBJ1-3; D not certain. CDR3 length equals 16 residues. The V gene's germline CDR1 is MNHEY and CDR2 SVGAGI. V was pared by 2 bases and J by 1 base, with 12 bases between. The CDR3, as DNA: TGTGCCAGCAGTTACGCGTCCGTAAGGTCTGGAAACACCATATATTTT. It encodes CASSYASVRSGNTIYF.

This clone was found a few times. J is TRBJ2-1 and V is TRBV4-2; D is tentatively TRBD1 or TRBD2 (6 bases each). The germline V gene has CDR1 LGHNA and CDR2 YNFKEQ. This CDR3 is built from 14 residues. V lost 5 bases to trimming and J lost 6 bases, with 14 bases between them. The CDR3 here is CASSDGGRGNEQFF. The CDR3 nucleotides read TGTGCCAGCAGCGACGGGGGCCGGGGCAATGAGCAGTTCTTC.

This clone was observed a handful of times. The chain joins TRBV7-9 to TRBJ2-3; 14 positions agree with TRBD2. Looked up from germline, CDR1 is SEHNR and CDR2 is FQNEAQ (reference sequence). J lost 1 base, V lost 5 bases, and 5 bases had no gene match. The CDR3 is made up of 17 amino acids. The CDR3 DNA is TGTGCCAGCAGCGCGGGACTAGCGGGAGTGGGCACAGATACGCAGTATTTT. This sequence encodes CASSAGLAGVGTDTQYF.

The V gene is TRBV29-1, the J gene TRBJ2-7; unclear D gene. The CDR3 has 13 residues. V gave up 4 bases and J gave up 7 bases, with 17 bases separating them. Germline loops: CDR1 SQVTM, CDR2 ANQGSEA. The DNA of the CDR3 is TGCAGCGTTGCGGAATCTCGCTACAGAGAGCAGTACTTC. As protein: CSVAESRYREQYF.

The chain uses TRBV3-1 (or the pseudogene TRBV3-2) and TRBJ2-1; 11 positions match TRBD2. The length of the CDR3 is 16 residues. V shed 4 bases and J 5 bases; nucleotides not matched to a gene: 7. The germline V gene encodes CDR1 LGHDT and CDR2 YNNKEL (reference sequence). Here the CDR3 reads CASSPLAGAINNEQFF. CDR3 sequence (DNA): TGTGCCAGCAGCCCACTAGCGGGGGCCATAAACAATGAGCAGTTCTTC.

This chain links TRBV10-3 with TRBJ2-2; 11 nucleotides align to TRBD2. The CDR3 runs 16 residues. The V segment lost 6 bases and the J segment 3 bases; nucleotides outside the gene matches: 6. From germline, CDR1 is ENHRY and CDR2 SYGVKD. CDR3 residues: CAIRPGTSGHTGELFF. Here the CDR3 DNA reads TGTGCCATCAGACCCGGGACTAGCGGTCACACCGGGGAGCTGTTTTTT.

The DNA for the CDR3 is TGTGCCAGCAGTTACTCCGCTAGCACAGATACGCAGTATTTT. Translated, it gives CASSYSASTDTQYF. This chain connects TRBV6-5 to TRBJ2-3; no clear D. CDR1 is MNHEY, CDR2 SVGAGI, per germline. V was cut by 0 bases and J by 0 bases, with 4 bases left in between. CDR3 length: 14 amino acids.

This clone appeared a single time. DNA of the CDR3: TGTGCCAGCAGCAGGATGTCTGGGGCCAACGTCCTGACTTTC. Protein product: CASSRMSGANVLTF. The V and J genes are TRBV9 and TRBJ2-6, with D hard to call. CDR3 length equals 14 residues. Germline CDR1 reads SGDLS; CDR2 reads YYNGEE. V lost 4 bases and J lost 1, with 6 bases in between.

The V and J genes are TRBV5-8 and TRBJ1-5; TRBD1 aligns across 7 bases. CDR3 length equals 15 residues. V trimming: 4 bases; J trimming: 5 bases; junction bases outside the gene matches: 9. CDR1 and CDR2 from the germline V gene are SGHTS and YDEGEE. CDR3 loop: CASSPGGFEDQPQHF. The CDR3 nucleotides read TGTGCCAGCAGCCCAGGGGGTTTCGAGGATCAGCCCCAGCATTTT.

The chain is built from TRBV4-3 and TRBJ2-7; no firm D call. This CDR3 is 17 amino acids long. Looked up from germline, CDR1 is LGHNA and CDR2 is YSLEER. V was cut by 0 bases and J by 3 bases, with 18 bases left in between. CDR3 in DNA: TGCGCCAGCAGCCAAGATCTGGCCGGAACGAGAGACTACGAGCAGTACTTC. The encoded protein is CASSQDLAGTRDYEQYF.

The rearrangement links TRBV6-5 to TRBJ2-7, with D tentatively TRBD2 (5 bases). Germline CDR1 and CDR2: MNHEY and SVGAGI. This CDR3 contains 12 residues. V lost 5 bases, J lost 4 bases, and 9 bases lay in between. Written as DNA, the CDR3 is TGTGCCAGCAGTAATCCGGGGTACGAGCAGTACTTC. Amino acid sequence: CASSNPGYEQYF.

This sequence joins TRBV7-9 and TRBJ2-7, with TRBD1 as a possible D gene (5 bases). The CDR3 loop spans 12 amino acids. Trimming removed 2 bases at V and 7 bases at J, with 9 bases between. Per germline, CDR1 SEHNR and CDR2 FQNEAQ (reference sequence). The CDR3 sequence is CASSLLGEEQYF. The CDR3 DNA reads TGTGCCAGCAGCTTACTAGGGGAAGAGCAGTACTTC.

This clone is deemed large (0.1 to 1%). This chain joins TRBV7-8 and TRBJ1-1; 7 bases map to TRBD1. Germline values: CDR1 SGHVS, CDR2 FQNEAQ. The CDR3 has 15 residues. V was clipped by 5 bases and J by 6 bases; unmatched bases: 12. The DNA of the CDR3 is TGTGCCAGCAGCACGCGAGAGGGGGCGCGAGCTGAAGCTTTCTTT. Translating gives CASSTREGARAEAFF. The variable domain in full, completed from reference TRBV7-8 and TRBJ1-1, reads GAGVSQSPRYKVAKRGQDVALRCDPISGHVSLFWYQQALGQGPEFLTYFQNEAQLDKSGLPSDRFFAERPEGSVSTLKIQRTQQEDSAVYLCASSTREGARAEAFFGQGTRLTVV.

The CDR3 DNA sequence: TGTGCCAGCAGCTCTCCACAGGGGAATAATTCACCCCTCCACTTT. It encodes CASSSPQGNNSPLHF. This chain uses TRBV13 with TRBJ1-6, with 7 bases identical to TRBD1. Trimming cost V 4 bases and J 5 bases; bases outside gene matches: 5. Looked up from germline, CDR1 is PRHDT and CDR2 is FYEKMQ (reference sequence). This CDR3 comprises 15 residues.

V gene TRBV5-8 combines with J gene TRBJ2-1, with a tentative D call TRBD1 (6 bases). CDR1 and CDR2 from the germline V gene are SGHTS and YDEGEE. Trimming took 0 bases from V and 4 from J, leaving 11 bases between them. The CDR3 contains 15 residues. The CDR3 region has the DNA TGTGCCAGCAGCTTGGCCGCAGGGGCGTACAATGAGCAGTTCTTC. Amino acid sequence: CASSLAAGAYNEQFF.

The chain couples TRBV3-1 (or the pseudogene TRBV3-2) to TRBJ1-6, with D uncertain. Germline lookup yields CDR1 LGHDT and CDR2 YNNKEL (reference sequence). V was trimmed by 4 bases and J by 8 bases, leaving 12 bases between them. This CDR3 spans 14 amino acids. The CDR3 region has the DNA TGTGCCAGCAGCCCCCCCTATTACTATTCACCCCTCCACTTT. It encodes CASSPPYYYSPLHF.

There are a few counts of this clone. This chain joins TRBV11-2 and TRBJ1-1; tentative D call: TRBD1 (6 bases). The CDR3 totals 15 residues. The V gene's germline CDR1 is SGHAT and CDR2 FQNNGV. The V end was cut by 0 bases, the J end by 3 bases, with 11 bases between. The CDR3 DNA reads TGTGCCAGCAGCTTAGATCCCAGGGGTCACACTGAAGCTTTCTTT. It codes for CASSLDPRGHTEAFF. Full variable domain (missing parts from reference TRBV11-2 and TRBJ1-1): EAGVAQSPRYKIIEKRQSVAFWCNPISGHATLYWYQQILGQGPKLLIQFQNNGVVDDSQLPKDRFSAERLKGVDSTLKIQPAKLEDSAVYLCASSLDPRGHTEAFFGQGTRLTVV.